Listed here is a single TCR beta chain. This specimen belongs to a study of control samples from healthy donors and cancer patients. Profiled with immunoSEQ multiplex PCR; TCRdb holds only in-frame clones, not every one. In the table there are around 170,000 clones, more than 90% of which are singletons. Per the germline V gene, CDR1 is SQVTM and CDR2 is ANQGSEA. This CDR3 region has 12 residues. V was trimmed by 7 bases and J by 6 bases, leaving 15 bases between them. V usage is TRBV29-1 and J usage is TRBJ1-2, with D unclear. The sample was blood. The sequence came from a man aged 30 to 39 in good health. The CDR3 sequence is CSGKSGLDGYTF. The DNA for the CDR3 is TGCAGCGGCAAAAGCGGTCTGGATGGCTACACCTTC.